The clone carrying this TCR beta chain was observed at least ten times. Antigen specificity is unknown. This CDR3 region has 14 residues. In germline, CDR1 is SGHKS, CDR2 YYEKEE (reference sequence). The V gene lost 1 base and the J gene lost 5 bases, with 13 bases spanning the gap. Regarding time point: longitudinal time-point 1 (baseline). Unsorted libraries came from 2 million PBMCs stored at -80 °C. This sample stems from a study of neurological immune-mediated disorders. Synthesis of cDNA was performed by 5'RACE using 10-nucleotide random UMIs. Each CDR3 protein is one row after TCRdb ran MiXCR on the 5' RACE reads. The top ten clones hold around a tenth of a sample with about 71,000 distinct CDR3 sequences, roughly 10% of them seen once. Study-wide results and limits: Levels of TCR clonal expansion peaked in HTLV-1-associated myelopathy and reached their lowest in multiple sclerosis, under those of healthy controls.

Sequencing was performed on PBMCs. The chain uses TRBV5-5 and TRBJ2-7, with TRBD2 as a possible D gene (5 bases). The clonotype comes from a man aged 25-45 years in good health. In nucleotides, the CDR3 is TGTGCCAGCAGCTTGTCAGGTTCGGGGAACGAGCAGTACTTC. Translated: CASSLSGSGNEQYF.